These T cell receptor beta chains were read from a single sample in a study of OX40 agonist ivuxolimab in advanced cancers. TCRdb's copy holds only in-frame clones and misses some; the assay was immunoSEQ multiplex PCR. The sample includes under 95,000 clones, more than 80% seen only once; the top ten take about 2.5%. The input for sequencing was CD4+ or CD8+ T cells sorted from blood, taken in a trial of the OX40 agonist ivuxolimab. These receptors were collected from an adult with an advanced solid tumor such as melanoma, head and neck, liver or kidney cancer. The CDR3 runs from the conserved cysteine through the conserved F or W. The order of the fields is clone size, J gene, V gene, D gene, CDR3 DNA, CDR3 protein. D genes are given only for firm matches. The listing skips clone size in some rows; elsewhere it reads once, few, many or a size class.

NA,TRBJ2-2,TRBV28,NA,TGTGCCAGCAGTTCCTATCCCCCGAACACCGGGGAGCTGTTTTTT,CASSSYPPNTGELFF
few,TRBJ2-3,TRBV27,TRBD1,TGTGCCAGCAGTTTCCTGACAGGGGGCGCAGATACGCAGTATTTT,CASSFLTGGADTQYF
NA,TRBJ1-2,TRBV2,NA,TGTGCCAGCAGTGAGAGACAGAACTATGGCTACACCTTC,CASSERQNYGYTF
NA,TRBJ1-2,TRBV6-4,NA,TGTGCCAGCAGGGGTGTGGGGCGAGGCTACACCTTC,CASRGVGRGYTF
NA,TRBJ2-3,TRBV11-3,NA,TGTGCCAGCAGCCAGGGTGCGTCCTCAGATACGCAGTATTTT,CASSQGASSDTQYF
NA,TRBJ1-2,TRBV9,NA,TGTGCCAGCAGCGTAGGGTTCCAACCCCCGGGTGGCTACACCTTC,CASSVGFQPPGGYTF
once,TRBJ1-1,TRBV7-2,NA,TGTGCCAGCAGCTTAGGGCCCAGTATGAACACTGAAGCTTTCTTT,CASSLGPSMNTEAFF
NA,TRBJ1-5,TRBV18,TRBD1,TGTGCCAGCTCACCAGGACAGGGCGATCAGCCCCAGCATTTT,CASSPGQGDQPQHF
NA,TRBJ2-5,TRBV4-3,TRBD2,TGCGCCAGCAGCCAAGGTGCTAGCGGGGCCCAAGAGACCCAGTACTTC,CASSQGASGAQETQYF
NA,TRBJ2-5,TRBV10-2,NA,TGCGCCAGCAGTGAGACGTTCACGGAGACCCAGTACTTC,CASSETFTETQYF
once,TRBJ2-6,TRBV10-3,NA,TGTGCCATCAGTCCCCTCCAGCGGGTCTCTGGGGCCAACGTCCTGACTTTC,CAISPLQRVSGANVLTF
NA,TRBJ2-5,TRBV2,TRBD2,TGTGCCAGCACTGGGACTAGCGGGGGGACTCAAGAGACCCAGTACTTC,CASTGTSGGTQETQYF
once,TRBJ2-2,TRBV2,NA,TGTGCCAGCAGCGGGCCCTCGAGCACCGGGGAGCTGTTTTTT,CASSGPSSTGELFF
NA,TRBJ2-5,TRBV4-1,NA,TGCGCCAGCAGCCAAGAGCCGAGGGGGGGTCGAGAGACCCAGTACTTC,CASSQEPRGGRETQYF
NA,TRBJ2-7,TRBV30,TRBD1,TGTGCCTGGTTCCCGGGACAGGGGCACGAGCAGTACTTC,CAWFPGQGHEQYF
once,TRBJ2-3,TRBV6-5,NA,TGTGCCATCAGTGGGGGCGGTAGCACAGATACGCAGTATTTT,CAISGGGSTDTQYF
NA,TRBJ1-2,TRBV4-1,NA,TGCGCCAGCAGCTCAACAACCTCAACAGGGTCGGGTGGCTACACCTTC,CASSSTTSTGSGGYTF
NA,TRBJ2-3,TRBV12-5,NA,TGTGCTAGTGGCCCGGGGGGCCAGGCAGATACGCAGTATTTT,CASGPGGQADTQYF
NA,TRBJ2-7,TRBV29-1,NA,TGCAGCGTTGAAGGTGGGAGCCCAGGGCAGTACTTC,CSVEGGSPGQYF
NA,TRBJ2-3,TRBV2,TRBD2,TGTGCCAGCAGTGAGGGTAGCGGGGGAACTAGCACAGATACGCAGTATTTT,CASSEGSGGTSTDTQYF
NA,TRBJ1-3,TRBV7-9,NA,TGTGCCAGCGCGGAACCTGGAAACACCATATATTTT,CASAEPGNTIYF
NA,TRBJ2-5,TRBV5-5,TRBD1,TGTGCCAGCAGCCGACAGGGGGTCGCAGAGACCCAGTACTTC,CASSRQGVAETQYF
NA,TRBJ1-2,TRBV7-2,TRBD1,TGTGCCAGCAGCTTAGCAATCCAGGGGGGATATGGCTACACCTTC,CASSLAIQGGYGYTF
NA,TRBJ1-5,TRBV7-2,NA,TGTGCCAGCAGCCGGCGTGGCCCTGATCAGCCCCAGCATTTT,CASSRRGPDQPQHF
NA,TRBJ1-4,TRBV6-5,NA,TGTGCCAGCAGTGTTTTGGACCGACCAATTGAGGGACTGTTTTTT,CASSVLDRPIEGLFF
once,TRBJ1-5,TRBV19,NA,TGTGCCAGTAGTCCGGCTCTTAATCAGCCCCAGCATTTT,CASSPALNQPQHF
NA,TRBJ1-1,TRBV11-3,TRBD1,TGTGCCAGCAGCTTAGGTACCGGGACAGCGAACACTGAAGCTTTCTTT,CASSLGTGTANTEAFF
NA,TRBJ1-1,TRBV5-6,NA,TGTGCCAGCAGCTTCTTTTCCGGGGGCAGGGGGAACACTGAAGCTTTCTTT,CASSFFSGGRGNTEAFF